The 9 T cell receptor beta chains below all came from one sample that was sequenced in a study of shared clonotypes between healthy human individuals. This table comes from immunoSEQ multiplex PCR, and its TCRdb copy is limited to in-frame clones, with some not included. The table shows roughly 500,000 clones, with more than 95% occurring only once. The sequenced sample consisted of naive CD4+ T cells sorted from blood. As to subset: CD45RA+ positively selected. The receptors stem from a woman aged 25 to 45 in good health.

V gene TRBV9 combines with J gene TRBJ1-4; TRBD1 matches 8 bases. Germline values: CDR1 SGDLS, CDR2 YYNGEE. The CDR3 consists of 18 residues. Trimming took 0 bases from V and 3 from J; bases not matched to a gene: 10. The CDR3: CASSVGSLTQGANEKLFF. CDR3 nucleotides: TGTGCCAGCAGCGTAGGCTCTTTAACACAGGGGGCTAATGAAAAACTGTTTTTT.

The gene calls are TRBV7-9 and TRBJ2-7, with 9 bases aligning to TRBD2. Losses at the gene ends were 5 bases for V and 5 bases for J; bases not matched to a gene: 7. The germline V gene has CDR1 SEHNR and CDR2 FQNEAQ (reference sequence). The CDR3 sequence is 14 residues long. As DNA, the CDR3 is TGTGCCAGCAGCCGTGCCGGGACTAGCAACGAGCAGTACTTC. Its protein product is CASSRAGTSNEQYF.

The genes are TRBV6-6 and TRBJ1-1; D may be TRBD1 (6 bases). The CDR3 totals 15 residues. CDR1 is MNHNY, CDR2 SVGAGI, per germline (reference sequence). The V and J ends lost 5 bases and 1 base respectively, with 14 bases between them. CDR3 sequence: CASSDKQGKNTEAFF. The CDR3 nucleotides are TGTGCCAGCAGTGACAAGCAGGGGAAGAACACTGAAGCTTTCTTT.

The CDR3 loop reads CASSNRLTGTYGYTF. CDR3 nucleotide sequence: TGTGCCAGCAGCAACCGATTGACAGGGACCTATGGCTACACCTTC. The chain combines TRBV11-2 with TRBJ1-2, with 7 bases identical to TRBD1. Germline V lookup: CDR1 SGHAT, CDR2 FQNNGV. Germline trimming cut 5 bases from V and 4 bases from J; bases unmatched to any gene: 10. This CDR3 is 15 amino acids long.

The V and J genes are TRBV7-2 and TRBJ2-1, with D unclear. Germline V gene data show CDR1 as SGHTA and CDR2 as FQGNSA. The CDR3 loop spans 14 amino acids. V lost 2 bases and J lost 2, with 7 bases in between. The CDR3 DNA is TGTGCCAGCAGCTTATCCAGCACCTACAATGAGCAGTTCTTC. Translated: CASSLSSTYNEQFF.

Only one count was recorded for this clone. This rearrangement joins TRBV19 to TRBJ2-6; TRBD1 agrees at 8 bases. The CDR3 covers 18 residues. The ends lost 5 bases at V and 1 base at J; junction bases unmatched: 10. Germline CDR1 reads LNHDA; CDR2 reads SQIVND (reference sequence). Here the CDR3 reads CASSPRQGSWSGANVLTF. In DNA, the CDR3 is TGTGCCAGTAGTCCCCGACAGGGGTCTTGGTCTGGGGCCAACGTCCTGACTTTC.

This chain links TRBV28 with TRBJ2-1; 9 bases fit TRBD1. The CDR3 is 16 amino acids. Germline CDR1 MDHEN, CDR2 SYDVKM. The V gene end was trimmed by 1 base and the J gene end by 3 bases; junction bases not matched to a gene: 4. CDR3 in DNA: TGTGCCAGCAGTTTATCAGGACAGGGGTACTACAATGAGCAGTTCTTC. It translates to CASSLSGQGYYNEQFF.

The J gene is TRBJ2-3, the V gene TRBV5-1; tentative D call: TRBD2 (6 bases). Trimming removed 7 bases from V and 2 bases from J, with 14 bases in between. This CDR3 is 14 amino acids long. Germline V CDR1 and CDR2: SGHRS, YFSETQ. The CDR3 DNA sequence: TGCGCCAGCCGGGAGAACCGCAACACAGATACGCAGTATTTT. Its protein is CASRENRNTDTQYF.

Here the CDR3 reads CSVATGVEAFF. The CDR3 DNA follows: TGCAGCGTGGCGACAGGAGTTGAAGCTTTCTTT. V gene TRBV29-1 combines with J gene TRBJ1-1; D may be TRBD1 (6 bases). V was trimmed by 6 bases and J by 7 bases, leaving 12 bases between them. Germline V CDR1 and CDR2: SQVTM, ANQGSEA. The CDR3 spans 11 residues.